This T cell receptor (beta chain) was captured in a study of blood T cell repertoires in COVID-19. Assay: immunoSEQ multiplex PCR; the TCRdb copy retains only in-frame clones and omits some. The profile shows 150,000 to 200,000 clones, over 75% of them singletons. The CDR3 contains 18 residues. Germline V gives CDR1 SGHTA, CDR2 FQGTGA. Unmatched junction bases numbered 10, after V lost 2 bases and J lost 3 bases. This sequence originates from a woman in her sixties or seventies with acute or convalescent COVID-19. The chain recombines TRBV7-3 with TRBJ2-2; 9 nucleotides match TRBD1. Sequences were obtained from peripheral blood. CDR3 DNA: TGTGCCAGCAGCTTAGGAACAGGGGGCGGAGTGGACACCGGGGAGCTGTTTTTT. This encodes CASSLGTGGGVDTGELFF.